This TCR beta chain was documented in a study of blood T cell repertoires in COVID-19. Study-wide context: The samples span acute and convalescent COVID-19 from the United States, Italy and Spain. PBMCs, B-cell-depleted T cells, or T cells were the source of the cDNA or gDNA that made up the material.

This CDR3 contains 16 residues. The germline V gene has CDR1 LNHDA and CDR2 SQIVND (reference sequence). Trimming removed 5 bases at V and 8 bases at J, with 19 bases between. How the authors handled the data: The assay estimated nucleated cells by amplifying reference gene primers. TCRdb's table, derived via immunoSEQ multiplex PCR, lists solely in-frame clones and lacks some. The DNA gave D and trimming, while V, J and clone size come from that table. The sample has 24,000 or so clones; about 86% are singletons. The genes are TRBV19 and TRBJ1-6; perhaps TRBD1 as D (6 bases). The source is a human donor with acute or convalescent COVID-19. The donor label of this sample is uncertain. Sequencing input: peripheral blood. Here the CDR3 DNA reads TGTGCCAGTAGTGACTCCGGGACATCTTTTTATTCACCCCTCCACTTT. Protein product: CASSDSGTSFYSPLHF.